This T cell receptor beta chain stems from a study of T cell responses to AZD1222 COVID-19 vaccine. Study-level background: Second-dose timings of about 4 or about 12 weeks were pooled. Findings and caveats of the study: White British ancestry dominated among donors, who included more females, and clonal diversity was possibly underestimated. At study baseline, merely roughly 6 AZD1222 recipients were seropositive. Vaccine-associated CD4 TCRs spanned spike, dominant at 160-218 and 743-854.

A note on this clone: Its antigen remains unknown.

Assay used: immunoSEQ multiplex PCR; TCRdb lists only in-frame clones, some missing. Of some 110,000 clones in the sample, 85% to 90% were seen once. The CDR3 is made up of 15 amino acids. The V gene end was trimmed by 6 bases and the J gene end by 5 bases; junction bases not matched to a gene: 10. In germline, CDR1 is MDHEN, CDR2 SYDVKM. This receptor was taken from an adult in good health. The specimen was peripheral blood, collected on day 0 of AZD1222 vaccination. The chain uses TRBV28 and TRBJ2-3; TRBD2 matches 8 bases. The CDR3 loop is CASSGGLAGLDTQYF. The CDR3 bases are TGTGCCAGCAGCGGAGGACTAGCTGGGTTAGATACGCAGTATTTT.